This TCR beta chain came from a study of cytomegalovirus exposure and HLA in healthy donors. The sample holds one count of this clone. Repertoires were generated with immunoSEQ multiplex PCR, while TCRdb's copy carries only in-frame clones and drops some. The sample yields some 120,000 clones, roughly 87% seen once. CDR1 is SGHRS, CDR2 YFSETQ, per germline. Losses at the gene ends were 3 bases for V and 4 bases for J; bases not matched to a gene: 7. The CDR3 has 15 amino acids. The chain is built from TRBV5-1 and TRBJ1-3; TRBD1 matches 7 bases. The sequenced sample was PBMCs. The source of this sequence is a woman aged 18-35 years in good health and CMV-seronegative. The CDR3 sequence: CASSWDSAQGNTIYF. The CDR3 nucleotides are TGCGCCAGCAGCTGGGACAGCGCCCAGGGAAACACCATATATTTT.